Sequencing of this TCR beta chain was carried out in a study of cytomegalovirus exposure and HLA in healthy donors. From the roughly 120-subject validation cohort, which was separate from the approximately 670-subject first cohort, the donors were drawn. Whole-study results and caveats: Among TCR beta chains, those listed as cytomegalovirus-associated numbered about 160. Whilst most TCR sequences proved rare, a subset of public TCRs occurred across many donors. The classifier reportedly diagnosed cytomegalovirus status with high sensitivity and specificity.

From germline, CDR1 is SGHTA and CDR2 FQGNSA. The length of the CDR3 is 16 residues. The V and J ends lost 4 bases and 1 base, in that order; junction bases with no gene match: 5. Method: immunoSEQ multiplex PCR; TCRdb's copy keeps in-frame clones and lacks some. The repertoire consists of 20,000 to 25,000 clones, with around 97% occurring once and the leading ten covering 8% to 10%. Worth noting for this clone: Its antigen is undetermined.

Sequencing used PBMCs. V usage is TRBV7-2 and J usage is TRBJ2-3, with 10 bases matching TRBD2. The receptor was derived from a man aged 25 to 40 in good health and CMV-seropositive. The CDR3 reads CASSYTGTSGTDTQYF. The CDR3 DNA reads TGTGCCAGCAGCTACACCGGGACTAGCGGCACAGATACGCAGTATTTT. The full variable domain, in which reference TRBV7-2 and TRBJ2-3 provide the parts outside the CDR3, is GAGVSQSPSNKVTEKGKDVELRCDPISGHTALYWYRQSLGQGLEFLIYFQGNSAPDKSGLPSDRFSAERTGGSVSTLTIQRTQQEDSAVYLCASSYTGTSGTDTQYFGPGTRLTVL.